This T cell receptor (beta chain) was obtained from a study of cytomegalovirus exposure and HLA in healthy donors. 60 Vbeta and 13 Jbeta primers were used in PCR. Clones were sequenced by immunoSEQ multiplex PCR, and TCRdb holds only the in-frame ones, with some missing. Found here are some 120,000 clones, more than 60% of them singletons; the top ten hold less than 2.5%. The CDR3 consists of 17 residues. The germline CDR1 and CDR2 sequences are SGHAT and FQDESV (reference sequence). Unmatched junction bases numbered 11, after V lost 4 bases and J lost 2 bases. This sequence joins TRBV11-1 and TRBJ2-7; 10 bases align to TRBD2. The source of this sequence is a woman in her thirties or forties in good health and CMV-seropositive. Sequences were obtained from PBMCs. CDR3 DNA sequence: TGTGCCAGCAGCTCACCTCCGGGACTAGCGCTGACCTACGAGCAGTACTTC. Translation: CASSSPPGLALTYEQYF.